This T cell receptor beta chain was identified in a study of OX40 agonist ivuxolimab in advanced cancers. Findings and caveats of the study: At 0.1 to 3.0 mg/kg, clonal expansion of CD4+ and CD8+ blood T cells had occurred by week 6.

Libraries were prepared by immunoSEQ multiplex PCR; TCRdb keeps only in-frame clonotypes and omits some of them. This table holds 35,000 to 55,000 clones, 80% to 90% found once. As concerns this clone: The antigen remains unidentified.

Autoimmune disease history or systemic immunosuppression barred patients. The TCR was taken from an adult with an advanced solid tumor such as melanoma, head and neck, liver or kidney cancer. Material: CD4+ or CD8+ T cells sorted from blood, obtained in a trial of the OX40 agonist ivuxolimab.

The CDR3 DNA follows: TGTGCCAGCCGGGGACAAGCCGACGAGCAGTACTTC. Protein sequence: CASRGQADEQYF. This chain links TRBV28 with TRBJ2-7; a possible D gene is TRBD1 (6 bases). Per germline, CDR1 MDHEN and CDR2 SYDVKM. The V gene lost 8 bases and the J gene lost 5 bases, with 13 bases spanning the gap. The CDR3 length is 12 residues.